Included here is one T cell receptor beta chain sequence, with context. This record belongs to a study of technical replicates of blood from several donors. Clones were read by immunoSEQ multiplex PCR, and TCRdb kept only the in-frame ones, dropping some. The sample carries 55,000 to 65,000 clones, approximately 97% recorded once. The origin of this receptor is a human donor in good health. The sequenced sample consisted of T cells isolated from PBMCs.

Here the CDR3 reads CASSPGRGGNTGELFF. In DNA form, the CDR3 reads TGTGCCAGCAGCCCTGGACGGGGTGGGAACACCGGGGAGCTGTTTTTT. V gene TRBV4-2 combines with J gene TRBJ2-2; weak D call: TRBD2 (5 bases). Germline CDR1 and CDR2: LGHNA and YNFKEQ. This CDR3 has 16 amino acids. Trimming cost V 4 bases and J 1 base, with 13 bases left between them.